This T cell receptor (beta chain) emerged from a study of metastatic and nonmetastatic thyroid tumors. No patient had received any treatment before thyroid surgery. Germline CDR1 reads SEHNR; CDR2 reads FQNEAQ (reference sequence). Trimming removed 6 bases at V and 0 bases at J, with 12 bases between. CDR3 size: 15 residues. This clone occurred many times. In the study's own analysis: Built for papillary thyroid cancer, a distant-metastasis classifier drew on CDR3 differences across clinicopathological groups. Via MiXCR, TCRdb re-called the PCR reads. Clone size and V and J calls follow TCRdb, not the original study. This sample has 30,000 to 40,000 clones; approximately 16% occur once, and the top ten carry over 15%.

The sequence derives from a male donor with papillary thyroid cancer or a benign thyroid nodule (not recorded which). Some clones in this sample may be carry-over from other donors' samples. This chain links TRBV7-9 with TRBJ2-4; D might be TRBD1 or TRBD2, each matching 6 bases. Sequencing was done on a sample of blood. Here the CDR3 DNA reads TGTGCCAGCAGTGGGGGGCCGGGAGCCAAAAACATTCAGTACTTC. Residues: CASSGGPGAKNIQYF.